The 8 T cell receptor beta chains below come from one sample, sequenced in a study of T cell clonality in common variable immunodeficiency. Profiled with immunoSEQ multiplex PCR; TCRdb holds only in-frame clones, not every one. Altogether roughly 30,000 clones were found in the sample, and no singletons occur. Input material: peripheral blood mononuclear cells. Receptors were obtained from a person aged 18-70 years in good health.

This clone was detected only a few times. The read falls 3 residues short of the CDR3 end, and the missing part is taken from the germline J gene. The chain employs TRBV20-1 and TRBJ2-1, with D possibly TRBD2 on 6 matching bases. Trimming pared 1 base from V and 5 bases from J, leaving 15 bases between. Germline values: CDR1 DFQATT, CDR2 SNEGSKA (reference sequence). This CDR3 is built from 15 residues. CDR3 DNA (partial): TGCAGTGCTAGAGCCGGGGTGGGGGGTCACAATGAG. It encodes CSARAGVGGHNE. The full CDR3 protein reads CSARAGVGGHNEQFF.

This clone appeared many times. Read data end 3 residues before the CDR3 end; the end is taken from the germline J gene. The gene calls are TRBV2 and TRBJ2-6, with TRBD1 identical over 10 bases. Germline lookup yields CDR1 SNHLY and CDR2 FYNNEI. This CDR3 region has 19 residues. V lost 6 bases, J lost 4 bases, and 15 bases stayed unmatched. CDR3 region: CASSLTSVTGGSGANVLTF. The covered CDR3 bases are TGTGCCAGCAGCCTGACCAGTGTGACAGGGGGCTCAGGGGCCAACGTC.

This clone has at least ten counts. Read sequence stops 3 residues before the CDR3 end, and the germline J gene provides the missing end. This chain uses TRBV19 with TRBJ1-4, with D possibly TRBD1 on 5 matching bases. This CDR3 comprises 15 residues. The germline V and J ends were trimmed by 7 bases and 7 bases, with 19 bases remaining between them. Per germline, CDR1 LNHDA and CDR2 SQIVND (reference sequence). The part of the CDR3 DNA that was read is TGTGCCAGTACCGACCCCTTGGCAGGGAGTGAAAAA. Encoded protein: CASTDPLAGSEK. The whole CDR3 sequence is CASTDPLAGSEKLFF.

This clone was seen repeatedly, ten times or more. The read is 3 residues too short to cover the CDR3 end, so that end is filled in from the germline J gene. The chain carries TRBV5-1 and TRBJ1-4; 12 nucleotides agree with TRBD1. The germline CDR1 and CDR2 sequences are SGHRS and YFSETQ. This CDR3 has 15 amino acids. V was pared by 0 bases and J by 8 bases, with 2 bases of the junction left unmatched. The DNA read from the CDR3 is TGCGCCAGCAGCTTGGAGGGGACAGGGGGCGAAAAA. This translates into CASSLEGTGGEK. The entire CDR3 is CASSLEGTGGEKLFF.

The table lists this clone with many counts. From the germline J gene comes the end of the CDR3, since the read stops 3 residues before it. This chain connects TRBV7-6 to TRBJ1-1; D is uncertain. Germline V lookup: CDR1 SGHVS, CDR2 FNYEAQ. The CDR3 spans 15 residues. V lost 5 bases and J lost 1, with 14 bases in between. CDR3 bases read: TGTGCCAGCAGCCCATTGGGCGGGCAGAACACTGAA. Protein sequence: CASSPLGGQNTE. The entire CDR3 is CASSPLGGQNTEAFF.

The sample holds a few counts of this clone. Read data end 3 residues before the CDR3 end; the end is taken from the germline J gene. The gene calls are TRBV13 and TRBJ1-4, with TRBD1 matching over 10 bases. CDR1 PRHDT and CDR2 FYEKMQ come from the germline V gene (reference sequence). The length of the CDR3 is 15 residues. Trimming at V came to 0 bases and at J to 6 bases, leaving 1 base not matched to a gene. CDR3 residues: CASSLGGQGYEKLFF. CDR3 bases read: TGTGCCAGCAGCTTAGGGGGACAGGGGTATGAAAAA.

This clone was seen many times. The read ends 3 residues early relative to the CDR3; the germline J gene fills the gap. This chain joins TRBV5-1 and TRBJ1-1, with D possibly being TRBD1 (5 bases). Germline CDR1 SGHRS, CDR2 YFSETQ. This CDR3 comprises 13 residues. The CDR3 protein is CASTQGMGLEAFF. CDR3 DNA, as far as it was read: TGCGCCAGCACCCAGGGTATGGGCCTGGAA.

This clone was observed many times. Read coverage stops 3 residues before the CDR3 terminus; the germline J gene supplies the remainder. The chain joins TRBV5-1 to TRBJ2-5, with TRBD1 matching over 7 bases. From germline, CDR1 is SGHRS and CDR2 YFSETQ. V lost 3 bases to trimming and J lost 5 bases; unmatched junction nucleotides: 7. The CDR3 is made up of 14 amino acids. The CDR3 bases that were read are TGCGCCAGCAGCTCAACAGGGGCCGGGGAGACC. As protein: CASSSTGAGET. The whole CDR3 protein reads CASSSTGAGETQYF.